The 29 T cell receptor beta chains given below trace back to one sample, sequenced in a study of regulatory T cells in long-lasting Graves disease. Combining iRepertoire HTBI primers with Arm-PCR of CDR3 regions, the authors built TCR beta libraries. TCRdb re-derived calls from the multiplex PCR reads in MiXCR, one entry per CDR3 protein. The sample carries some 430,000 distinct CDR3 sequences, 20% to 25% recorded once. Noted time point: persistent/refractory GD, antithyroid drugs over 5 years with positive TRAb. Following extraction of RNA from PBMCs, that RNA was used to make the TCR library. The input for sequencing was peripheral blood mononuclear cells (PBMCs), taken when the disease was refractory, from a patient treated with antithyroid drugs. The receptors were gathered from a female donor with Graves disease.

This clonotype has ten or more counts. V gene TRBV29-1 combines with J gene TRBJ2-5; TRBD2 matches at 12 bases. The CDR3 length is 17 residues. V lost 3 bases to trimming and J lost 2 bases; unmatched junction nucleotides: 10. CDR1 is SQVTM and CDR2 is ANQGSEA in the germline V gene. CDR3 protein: CSVEVRTSGVYQETQYF. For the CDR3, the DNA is TGCAGCGTTGAGGTTCGGACTAGCGGGGTTTATCAAGAGACCCAGTACTTC. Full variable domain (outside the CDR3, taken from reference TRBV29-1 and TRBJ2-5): SAVISQKPSRDICQRGTSLTIQCQVDSQVTMMFWYRQQPGQSLTLIATANQGSEATYESGFVIDKFPISRPNLTFSTLTVSNMSPEDSSIYLCSVEVRTSGVYQETQYFGPGTRLLVL.

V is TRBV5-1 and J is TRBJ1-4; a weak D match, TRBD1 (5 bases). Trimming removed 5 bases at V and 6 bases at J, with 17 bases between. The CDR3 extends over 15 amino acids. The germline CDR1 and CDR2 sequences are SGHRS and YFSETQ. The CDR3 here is CASRQTQGDHEKLFF. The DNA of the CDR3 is TGCGCCAGCAGACAAACCCAGGGTGACCATGAAAAACTGTTTTTT. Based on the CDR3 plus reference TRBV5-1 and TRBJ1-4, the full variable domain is KAGVTQTPRYLIKTRGQQVTLSCSPISGHRSVSWYQQTPGQGLQFLFEYFSETQRNKGNFPGRFSGRQFSNSRSEMNVSTLELGDSALYLCASRQTQGDHEKLFFGSGTQLSVL.

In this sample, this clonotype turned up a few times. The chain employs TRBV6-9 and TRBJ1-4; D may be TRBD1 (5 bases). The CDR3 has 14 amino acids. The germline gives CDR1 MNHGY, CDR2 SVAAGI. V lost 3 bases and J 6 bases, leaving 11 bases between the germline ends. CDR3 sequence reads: CASSYFGGDEKLFF. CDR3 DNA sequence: TGTGCCAGCAGTTACTTCGGGGGGGATGAAAAACTGTTTTTT.

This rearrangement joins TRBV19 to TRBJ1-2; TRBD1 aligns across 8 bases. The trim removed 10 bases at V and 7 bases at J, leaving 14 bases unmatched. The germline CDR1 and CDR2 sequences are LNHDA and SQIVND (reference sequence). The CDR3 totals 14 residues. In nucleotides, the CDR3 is TGTGCCACCACGAGGTATCAGGGGGCGATTGGCTACACCTTC. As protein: CATTRYQGAIGYTF.

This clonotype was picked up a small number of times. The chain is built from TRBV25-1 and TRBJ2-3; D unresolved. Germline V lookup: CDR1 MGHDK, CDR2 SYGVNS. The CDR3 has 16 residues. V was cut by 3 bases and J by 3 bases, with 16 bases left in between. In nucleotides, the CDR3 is TGTGCCAGCAGTGAGGCCTCGGACGTGGGGACAGATACGCAGTATTTT. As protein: CASSEASDVGTDTQYF. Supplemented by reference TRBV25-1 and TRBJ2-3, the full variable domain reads EADIYQTPRYLVIGTGKKITLECSQTMGHDKMYWYQQDPGMELHLIHYSYGVNSTEKGDLSSESTVSRIRTEHFPLTLESARPSHTSQYLCASSEASDVGTDTQYFGPGTRLTVL.

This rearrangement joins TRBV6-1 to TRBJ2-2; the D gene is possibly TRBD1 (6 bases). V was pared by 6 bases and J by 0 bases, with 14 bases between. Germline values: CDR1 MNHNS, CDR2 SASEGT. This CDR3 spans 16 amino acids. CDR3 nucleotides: TGTGCCAGCAGCTCCACAGGGTCCGCGAACACCGGGGAGCTGTTTTTT. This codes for CASSSTGSANTGELFF.

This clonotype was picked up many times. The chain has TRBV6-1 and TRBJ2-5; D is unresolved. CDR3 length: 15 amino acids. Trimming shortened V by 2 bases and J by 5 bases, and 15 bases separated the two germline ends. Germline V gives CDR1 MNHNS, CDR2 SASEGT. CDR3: CASSESRREEETQYF. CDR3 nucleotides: TGTGCCAGCAGTGAATCTCGGAGAGAGGAGGAGACCCAGTACTTC.

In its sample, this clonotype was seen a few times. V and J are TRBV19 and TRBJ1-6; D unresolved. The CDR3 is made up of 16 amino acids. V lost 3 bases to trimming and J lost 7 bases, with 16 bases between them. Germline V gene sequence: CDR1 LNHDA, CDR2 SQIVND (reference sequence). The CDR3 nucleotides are TGTGCCAGTAGTATCCGGACGGAGCTGATAAATTCACCCCTCCACTTT. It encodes CASSIRTELINSPLHF.

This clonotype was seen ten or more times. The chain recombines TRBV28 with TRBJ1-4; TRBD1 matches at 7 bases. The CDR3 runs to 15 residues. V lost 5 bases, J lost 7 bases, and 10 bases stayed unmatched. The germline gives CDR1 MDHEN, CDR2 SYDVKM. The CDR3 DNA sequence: TGTGCCAGCAGTCCCACCGGGACAGCCTTTGAAAAACTGTTTTTT. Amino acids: CASSPTGTAFEKLFF.

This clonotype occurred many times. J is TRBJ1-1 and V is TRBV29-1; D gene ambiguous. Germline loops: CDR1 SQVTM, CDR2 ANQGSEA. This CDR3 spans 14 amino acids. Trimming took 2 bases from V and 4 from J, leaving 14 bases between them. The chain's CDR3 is CSVEKVPMGTEAFF. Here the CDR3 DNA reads TGCAGCGTTGAAAAGGTTCCTATGGGCACTGAAGCTTTCTTT.

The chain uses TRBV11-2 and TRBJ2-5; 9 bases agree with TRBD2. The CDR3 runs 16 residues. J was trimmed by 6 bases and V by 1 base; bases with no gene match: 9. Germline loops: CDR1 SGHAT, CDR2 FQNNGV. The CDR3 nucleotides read TGTGCCAGCAGCTTAGGGTTTAGCGGGAGTGAGCAGACCCAGTACTTC. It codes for CASSLGFSGSEQTQYF.

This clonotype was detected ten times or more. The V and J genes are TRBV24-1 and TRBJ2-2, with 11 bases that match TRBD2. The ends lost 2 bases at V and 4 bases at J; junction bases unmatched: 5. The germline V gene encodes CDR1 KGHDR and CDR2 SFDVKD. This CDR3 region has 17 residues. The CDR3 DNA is TGTGCCACCAGTGATTCATCGACTAGCGGGGTCACCGGGGAGCTGTTTTTT. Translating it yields CATSDSSTSGVTGELFF.

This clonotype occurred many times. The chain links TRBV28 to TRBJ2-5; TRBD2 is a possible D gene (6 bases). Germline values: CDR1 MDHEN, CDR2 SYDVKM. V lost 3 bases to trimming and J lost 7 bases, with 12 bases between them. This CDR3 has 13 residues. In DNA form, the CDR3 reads TGTGCCAGCAGTTTGCGGCGGAGGGGGACCCAGTACTTC. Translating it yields CASSLRRRGTQYF.

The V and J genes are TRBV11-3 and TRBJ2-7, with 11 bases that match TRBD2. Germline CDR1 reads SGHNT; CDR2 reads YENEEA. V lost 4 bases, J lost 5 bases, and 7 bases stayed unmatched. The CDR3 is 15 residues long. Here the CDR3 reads CASSYSLAGDDEQYF. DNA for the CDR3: TGTGCCAGCAGCTACTCACTAGCGGGAGATGACGAGCAGTACTTC.

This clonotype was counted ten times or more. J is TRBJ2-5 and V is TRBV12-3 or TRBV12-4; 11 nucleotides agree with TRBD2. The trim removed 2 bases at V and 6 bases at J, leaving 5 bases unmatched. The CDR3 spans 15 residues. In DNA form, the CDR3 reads TGTGCCAGCAGTTTAATTAGCGGGAGGGATAAGACCCAGTACTTC. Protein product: CASSLISGRDKTQYF.

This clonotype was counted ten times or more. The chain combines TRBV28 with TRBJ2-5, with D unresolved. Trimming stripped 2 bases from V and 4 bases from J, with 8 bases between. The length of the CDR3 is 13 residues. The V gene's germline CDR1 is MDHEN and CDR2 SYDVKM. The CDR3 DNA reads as TGTGCCAGCAGTTTAGCAGATGGAGAGACCCAGTACTTC. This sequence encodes CASSLADGETQYF.

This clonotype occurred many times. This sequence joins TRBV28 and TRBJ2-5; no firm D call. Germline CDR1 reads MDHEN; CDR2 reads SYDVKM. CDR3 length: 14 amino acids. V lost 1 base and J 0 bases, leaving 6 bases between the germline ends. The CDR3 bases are TGTGCCAGCAGTTTATCTCCGAACCAAGAGACCCAGTACTTC. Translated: CASSLSPNQETQYF.

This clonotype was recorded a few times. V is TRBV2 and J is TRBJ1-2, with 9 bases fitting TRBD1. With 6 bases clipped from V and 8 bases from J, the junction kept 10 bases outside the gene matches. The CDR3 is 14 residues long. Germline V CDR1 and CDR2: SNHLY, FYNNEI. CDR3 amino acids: CASRAGQGIWGYTF. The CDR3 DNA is TGTGCCAGCAGGGCGGGACAGGGTATTTGGGGCTACACCTTC.

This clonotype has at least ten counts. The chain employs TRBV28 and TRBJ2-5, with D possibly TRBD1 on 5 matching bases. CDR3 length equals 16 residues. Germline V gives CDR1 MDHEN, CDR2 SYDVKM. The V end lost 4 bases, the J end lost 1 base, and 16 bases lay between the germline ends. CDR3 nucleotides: TGTGCCAGCAGTTGGGGCCCCAAAATGACCCAAGAGACCCAGTACTTC. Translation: CASSWGPKMTQETQYF.

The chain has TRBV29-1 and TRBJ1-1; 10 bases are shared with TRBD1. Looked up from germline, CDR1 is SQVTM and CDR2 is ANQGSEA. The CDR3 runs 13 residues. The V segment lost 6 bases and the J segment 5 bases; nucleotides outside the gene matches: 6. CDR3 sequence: CSVAGQGMTEAFF. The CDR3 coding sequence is TGCAGCGTCGCGGGACAGGGGATGACTGAAGCTTTCTTT.

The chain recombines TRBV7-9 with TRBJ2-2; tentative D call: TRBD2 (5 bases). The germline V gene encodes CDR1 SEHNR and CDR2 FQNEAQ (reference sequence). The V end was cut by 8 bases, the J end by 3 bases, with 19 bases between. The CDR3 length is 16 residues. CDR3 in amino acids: CASLWTGDEDTGELFF. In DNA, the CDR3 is TGTGCCAGCTTATGGACCGGGGATGAGGACACCGGGGAGCTGTTTTTT. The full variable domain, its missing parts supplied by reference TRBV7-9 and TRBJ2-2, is DTGVSQNPRHKITKRGQNVTFRCDPISEHNRLYWYRQTLGQGPEFLTYFQNEAQLEKSRLLSDRFSAERPKGSFSTLEIQRTEQGDSAMYLCASLWTGDEDTGELFFGEGSRLTVL.

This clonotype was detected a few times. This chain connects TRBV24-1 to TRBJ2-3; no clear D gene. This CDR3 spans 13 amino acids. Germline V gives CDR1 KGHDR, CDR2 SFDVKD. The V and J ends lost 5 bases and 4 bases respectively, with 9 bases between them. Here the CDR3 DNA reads TGTGCCACCAGTGGGGAAGATGCAGATACGCAGTATTTT. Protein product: CATSGEDADTQYF.

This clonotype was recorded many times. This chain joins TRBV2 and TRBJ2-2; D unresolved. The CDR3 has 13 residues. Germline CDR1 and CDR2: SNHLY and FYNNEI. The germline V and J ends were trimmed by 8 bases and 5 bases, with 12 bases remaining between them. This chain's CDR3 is CASLVMRTGELFF. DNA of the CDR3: TGTGCCAGCCTAGTCATGAGGACCGGGGAGCTGTTTTTT.

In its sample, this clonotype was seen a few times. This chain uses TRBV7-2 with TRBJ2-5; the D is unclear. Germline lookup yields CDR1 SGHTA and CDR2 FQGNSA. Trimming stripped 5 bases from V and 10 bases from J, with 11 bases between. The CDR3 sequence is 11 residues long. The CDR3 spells CASSRSKHQYF. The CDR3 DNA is TGTGCCAGCAGCCGAAGCAAGCACCAGTACTTC.

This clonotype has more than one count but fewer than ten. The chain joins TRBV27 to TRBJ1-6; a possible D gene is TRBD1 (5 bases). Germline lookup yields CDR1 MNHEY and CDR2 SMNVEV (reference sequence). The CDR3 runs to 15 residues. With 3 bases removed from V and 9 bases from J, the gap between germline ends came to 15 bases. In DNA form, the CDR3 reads TGTGCCAGCAGTTTTCCCCAGGGACCCCCTTCACCCCTCCACTTT. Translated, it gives CASSFPQGPPSPLHF.

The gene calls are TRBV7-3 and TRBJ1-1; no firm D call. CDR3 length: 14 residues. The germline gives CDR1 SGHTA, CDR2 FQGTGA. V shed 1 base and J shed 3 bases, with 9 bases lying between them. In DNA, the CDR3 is TGTGCCAGCAGCTTAATGTTGGGTCACACTGAAGCTTTCTTT. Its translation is CASSLMLGHTEAFF.

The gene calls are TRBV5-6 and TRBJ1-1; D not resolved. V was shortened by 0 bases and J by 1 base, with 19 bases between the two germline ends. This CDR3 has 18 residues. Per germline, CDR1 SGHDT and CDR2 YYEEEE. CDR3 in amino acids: CASSLEVSWALGNTEAFF. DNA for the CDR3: TGTGCCAGCAGCTTGGAAGTCTCCTGGGCCCTCGGGAACACTGAAGCTTTCTTT. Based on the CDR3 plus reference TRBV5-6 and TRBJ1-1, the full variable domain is DAGVTQSPTHLIKTRGQQVTLRCSPKSGHDTVSWYQQALGQGPQFIFQYYEEEERQRGNFPDRFSGHQFPNYSSELNVNALLLGDSALYLCASSLEVSWALGNTEAFFGQGTRLTVV.

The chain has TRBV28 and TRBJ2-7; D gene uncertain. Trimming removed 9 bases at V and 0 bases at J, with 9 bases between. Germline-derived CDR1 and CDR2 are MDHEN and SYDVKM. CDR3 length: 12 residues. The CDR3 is CASHTGSYEQYF. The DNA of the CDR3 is TGTGCCAGTCACACGGGCTCCTACGAGCAGTACTTC.

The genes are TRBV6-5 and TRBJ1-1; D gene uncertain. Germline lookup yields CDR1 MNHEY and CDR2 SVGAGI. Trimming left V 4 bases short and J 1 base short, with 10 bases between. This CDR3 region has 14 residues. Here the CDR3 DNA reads TGTGCCAGCAGTTTCCCGGGGTCGAACACTGAAGCTTTCTTT. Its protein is CASSFPGSNTEAFF.